This passage covers 20 T cell receptor beta chains from one sample sequenced in a study of blood T cell repertoires in COVID-19. Here immunoSEQ multiplex PCR was the method, and the copy in TCRdb shows in-frame clones only, minus some. The data show 200,000 to 250,000 clones, approximately 86% seen once. What was sequenced was peripheral blood. The receptors were gathered from a woman in her forties or fifties with COVID-19, enrolled during active disease.

The rearrangement uses TRBV24-1 and TRBJ2-1, with TRBD1 as a possible D gene (5 bases). The CDR3 extends over 16 amino acids. Trimming left V 4 bases short and J 5 bases short, with 17 bases between. Germline V CDR1 and CDR2: KGHDR, SFDVKD. This CDR3 reads CATSDRGQGRDNEQFF. The DNA of the CDR3 is TGTGCCACCAGTGACCGAGGACAAGGAAGGGACAATGAGCAGTTCTTC.

V gene TRBV10-3 combines with J gene TRBJ2-7, with 7 bases lining up with TRBD2. This CDR3 is 13 amino acids long. Germline V gene lookup returns CDR1 ENHRY and CDR2 SYGVKD. The CDR3 nucleotides are TGTGCCGTCAGGAGCGGGACCTCCTACGAGCAGTACGTC. This codes for CAVRSGTSYEQYV.

V usage is TRBV7-8 and J usage is TRBJ2-3; maybe TRBD1 (6 bases). CDR3 length: 15 residues. Germline V gene lookup returns CDR1 SGHVS and CDR2 FQNEAQ. The ends were cut back, 5 bases at V and 11 bases at J, with 23 bases in the middle. The CDR3 coding sequence is TGTGCCAGCAGCCAGTTAAGCTTCCGGGACACAGAGCAGTATTTT. It translates to CASSQLSFRDTEQYF. Combining the CDR3 with reference TRBV7-8 and TRBJ2-3 gives the whole variable domain GAGVSQSPRYKVAKRGQDVALRCDPISGHVSLFWYQQALGQGPEFLTYFQNEAQLDKSGLPSDRFFAERPEGSVSTLKIQRTQQEDSAVYLCASSQLSFRDTEQYFGPGTRLTVL.

The J gene is TRBJ2-1, the V gene TRBV27, with 9 nucleotides matching TRBD1. The CDR3 has 15 amino acids. Germline V CDR1 and CDR2: MNHEY, SMNVEV (reference sequence). Losses at the gene ends were 8 bases for V and 1 base for J; bases not matched to a gene: 6. The CDR3 loop reads CASGPGQGSYNEQFF. The CDR3 nucleotides are TGTGCCAGCGGCCCGGGACAGGGATCCTACAATGAGCAGTTCTTC.

The chain couples TRBV19 to TRBJ1-2, with D perhaps matching TRBD1 (5 bases). CDR1 and CDR2 (germline): LNHDA, SQIVND (reference sequence). Trimming removed 3 bases at V and 3 bases at J, with 8 bases between. The CDR3 length is 13 residues. The DNA of the CDR3 is TGTGCCAGTAGTATCGGGGGGGACTATGGCTACACCTTC. Protein: CASSIGGDYGYTF.

The CDR3, as DNA: TGTGCCAGCTCACCACGGGACAGTCGTACTCATGCGTACGAGCAGTACGTC. Translated, it gives CASSPRDSRTHAYEQYV. The rearrangement joins TRBV18 to TRBJ2-7; TRBD1 matches at 7 bases. J was trimmed by 4 bases and V by 1 base; bases with no gene match: 13. This CDR3 has 17 residues. CDR1 is KGHSH, CDR2 LQKENI, per germline.

V is TRBV13 and J is TRBJ2-2, with TRBD2 matching over 15 bases. V dropped 5 bases and J dropped 6; count of bases not matched to a gene: 4. CDR1 and CDR2 (germline): PRHDT, FYEKMQ (reference sequence). The CDR3 sequence is 16 residues long. The CDR3 DNA is TGTGCCAGCAGCCCCGGACTAGCGGGGGGGCCCGGGGAGCTGTTTTTT. Translated: CASSPGLAGGPGELFF.

The chain uses TRBV23-1 and TRBJ1-6; D is perhaps TRBD1 (6 bases). TRBV23-1 is marked as an open reading frame, function uncertain. V lost 6 bases, J lost 14 bases, and 29 bases lay in between. This CDR3 spans 17 amino acids. This CDR3 is CASRPPRMGGGRSTLHF. The DNA for the CDR3 is TGCGCCAGCAGGCCTCCACGTATGGGAGGGGGAAGGAGTACCCTCCACTTT.

This rearrangement joins TRBV15 to TRBJ1-4; no clear D gene. The CDR3 totals 20 residues. Deletions cut 0 bases from V and 3 bases from J, with 23 bases between. Per germline, CDR1 LNHNV and CDR2 YYDKDF (reference sequence). CDR3 in amino acids: CATSRDTPIRASFANEKLFF. The CDR3 DNA reads TGTGCCACCAGCAGAGATACCCCCATCCGGGCTAGCTTTGCTAATGAAAAACTGTTTTTT. The full variable domain, its missing parts supplied by reference TRBV15 and TRBJ1-4, is DAMVIQNPRYQVTQFGKPVTLSCSQTLNHNVMYWYQQKSSQAPKLLFHYYDKDFNNEADTPDNFQSRRPNTSFCFLDIRSPGLGDTAMYLCATSRDTPIRASFANEKLFFGSGTQLSVL.

The chain has TRBV15 and TRBJ2-3; TRBD2 matches at 7 bases. J lost 2 bases, V lost 1 base, and 6 bases had no gene match. From germline, CDR1 is LNHNV and CDR2 YYDKDF (reference sequence). The CDR3 covers 16 residues. The CDR3 bases are TGTGCCACCAGCAGAGGGAAGCGGGGCTTCACAGATACGCAGTATTTT. As protein: CATSRGKRGFTDTQYF.

This clone was counted once. The chain combines TRBV11-2 with TRBJ1-3; TRBD1 might be the D (5 bases). Germline V lookup: CDR1 SGHAT, CDR2 FQNNGV. This CDR3 contains 15 residues. V gave up 0 bases and J gave up 3 bases, with 9 bases separating them. The CDR3 nucleotides read TGTGCCAGCAGCTTAGATCGGGGGATTGGAAACACCATATATTTT. Encoded protein: CASSLDRGIGNTIYF.

The chain employs TRBV30 and TRBJ1-2, with a tentative D call TRBD1 (5 bases). From germline, CDR1 is GTSNPN and CDR2 SVGIG (reference sequence). The CDR3 spans 12 residues. V dropped 2 bases and J dropped 3 bases, with 7 bases sitting between them. The CDR3, as DNA: TGTGCCTGGAGTACGACAGACTATGGCTACACCTTC. The encoded protein is CAWSTTDYGYTF.

V and J are TRBV30 and TRBJ2-7; D is perhaps TRBD1 (6 bases). The germline gives CDR1 GTSNPN, CDR2 SVGIG (reference sequence). The CDR3 runs 11 residues. The CDR3 is CLSRVGQEQYV. The CDR3 nucleotides read TGCCTGTCTAGGGTAGGACAGGAGCAGTACGTC.

This chain connects TRBV18 to TRBJ1-1, with a weak D call TRBD1 (5 bases). The CDR3 contains 16 residues. Germline V CDR1 and CDR2: KGHSH, LQKENI. The germline V and J ends were trimmed by 1 base and 3 bases, with 15 bases remaining between them. The CDR3 spells CASSPHIGDLDTEAFF. The CDR3 bases are TGTGCCAGCTCACCACATATAGGGGATTTGGACACTGAAGCTTTCTTT.

The V gene is TRBV6-2 or TRBV6-3, the J gene TRBJ2-7, with a weak D call TRBD1 (5 bases). Germline V CDR1 and CDR2: MNHEY, SVGEGT. V was shortened by 0 bases and J by 9 bases, with 18 bases between the two germline ends. The CDR3 consists of 15 residues. The CDR3 region is CASSYSAGSIAGQYF. CDR3 DNA sequence: TGTGCCAGCAGTTACTCGGCAGGGTCTATCGCTGGGCAGTACTTC.

This clone was observed a handful of times. V usage is TRBV5-6 and J usage is TRBJ1-3; 7 bases align to TRBD1. Losses at the gene ends were 4 bases for V and 4 bases for J; bases not matched to a gene: 8. The CDR3 is made up of 15 amino acids. From germline, CDR1 is SGHDT and CDR2 YYEEEE. The CDR3 here is CASSPWGTAGNTIYF. The CDR3 DNA is TGTGCCAGCAGCCCTTGGGGGACAGCGGGAAACACCATATATTTT.

This clone was found once. The chain uses TRBV5-1 and TRBJ1-6, with a weak D call TRBD1 (6 bases). V was shortened by 7 bases and J by 0 bases, with 11 bases between the two germline ends. The CDR3 is made up of 15 amino acids. CDR1 is SGHRS and CDR2 is YFSETQ in the germline V gene. In DNA, the CDR3 is TGCGCCAGCCGGACAGAATCCTCCTATAATTCACCCCTCCACTTT. Translated: CASRTESSYNSPLHF.

The chain is built from TRBV5-1 and TRBJ2-5; TRBD2 agrees at 7 bases. This CDR3 is 14 amino acids long. Germline V gene lookup returns CDR1 SGHRS and CDR2 YFSETQ. The ends lost 2 bases at V and 5 bases at J; junction bases unmatched: 6. For the CDR3, the DNA is TGCGCCAGCAGCTTCCAACGGCGGGAGGAGACCCAGTACTTC. It is translated as CASSFQRREETQYF.

A single count supports this clone. The chain has TRBV14 and TRBJ1-1, with unresolved D. The CDR3 spans 14 residues. V was shortened by 0 bases and J by 5 bases, with 10 bases between the two germline ends. Germline V CDR1 and CDR2: SGHDN, FVKESK. CDR3 protein: CASSQERGKTEAFF. The CDR3 DNA reads as TGTGCCAGCAGCCAAGAGAGAGGGAAAACTGAAGCTTTCTTT.

The chain has TRBV5-6 and TRBJ2-2; 8 positions agree with TRBD1. The germline gives CDR1 SGHDT, CDR2 YYEEEE. The CDR3 extends over 15 amino acids. Trimming took 0 bases from V and 6 from J; bases not matched to a gene: 4. The CDR3: CASSLGQGISGELFF. The CDR3 DNA is TGTGCCAGCAGCTTGGGACAGGGGATTTCCGGGGAGCTGTTTTTT.